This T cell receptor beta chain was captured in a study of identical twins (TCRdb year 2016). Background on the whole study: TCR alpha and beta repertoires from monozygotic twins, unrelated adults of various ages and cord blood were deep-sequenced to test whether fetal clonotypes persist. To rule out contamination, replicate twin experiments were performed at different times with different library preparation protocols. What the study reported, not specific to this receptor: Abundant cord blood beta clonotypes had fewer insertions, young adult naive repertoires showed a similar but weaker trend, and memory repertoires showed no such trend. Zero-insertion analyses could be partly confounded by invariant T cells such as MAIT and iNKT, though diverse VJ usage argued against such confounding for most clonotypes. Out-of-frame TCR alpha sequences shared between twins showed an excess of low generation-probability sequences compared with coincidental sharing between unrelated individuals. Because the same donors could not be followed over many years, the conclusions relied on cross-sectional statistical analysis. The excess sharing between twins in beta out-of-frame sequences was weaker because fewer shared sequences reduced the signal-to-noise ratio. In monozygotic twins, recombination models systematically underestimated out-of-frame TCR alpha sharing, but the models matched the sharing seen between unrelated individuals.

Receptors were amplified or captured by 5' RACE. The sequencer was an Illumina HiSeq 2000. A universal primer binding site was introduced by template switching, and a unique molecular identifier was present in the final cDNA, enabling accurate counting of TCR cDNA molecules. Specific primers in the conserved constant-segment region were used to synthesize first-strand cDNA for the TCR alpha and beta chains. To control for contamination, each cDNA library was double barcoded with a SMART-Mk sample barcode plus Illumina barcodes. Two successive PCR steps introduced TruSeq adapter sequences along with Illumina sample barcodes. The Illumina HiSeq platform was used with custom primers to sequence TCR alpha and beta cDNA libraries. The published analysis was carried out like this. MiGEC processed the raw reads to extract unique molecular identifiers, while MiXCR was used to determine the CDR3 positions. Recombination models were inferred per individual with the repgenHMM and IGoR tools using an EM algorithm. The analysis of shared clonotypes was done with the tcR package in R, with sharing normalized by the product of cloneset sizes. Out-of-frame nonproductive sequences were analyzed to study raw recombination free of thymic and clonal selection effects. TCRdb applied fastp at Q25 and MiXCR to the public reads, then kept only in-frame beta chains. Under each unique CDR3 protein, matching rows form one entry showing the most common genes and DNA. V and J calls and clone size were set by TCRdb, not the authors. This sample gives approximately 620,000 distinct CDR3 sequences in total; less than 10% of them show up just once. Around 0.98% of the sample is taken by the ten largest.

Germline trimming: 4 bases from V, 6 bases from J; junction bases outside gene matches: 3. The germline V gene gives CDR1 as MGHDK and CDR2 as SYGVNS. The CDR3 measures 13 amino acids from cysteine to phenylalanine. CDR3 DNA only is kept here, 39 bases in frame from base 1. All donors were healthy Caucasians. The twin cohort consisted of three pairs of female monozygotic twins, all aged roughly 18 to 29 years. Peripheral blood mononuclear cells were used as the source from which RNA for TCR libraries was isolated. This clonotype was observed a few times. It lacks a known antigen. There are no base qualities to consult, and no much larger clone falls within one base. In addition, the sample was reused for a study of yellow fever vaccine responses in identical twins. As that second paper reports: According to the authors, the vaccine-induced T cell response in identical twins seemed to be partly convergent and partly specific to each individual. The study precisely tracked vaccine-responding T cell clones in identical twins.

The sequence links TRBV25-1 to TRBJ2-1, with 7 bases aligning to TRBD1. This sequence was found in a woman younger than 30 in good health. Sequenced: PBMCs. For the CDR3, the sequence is CASSGTGVNEQFF. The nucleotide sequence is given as TGTGCCAGCAGTGGGACAGGAGTCAATGAGCAGTTCTTC.